One and the same sample provided the 28 T cell receptor beta chains below, sequenced in a study of vaccination and CD4 T cells after COVID-19. No antigen has been identified for these receptors. The Oncomine TCR Beta short-read assay was applied to DNA of cultured CD4+ T cells. A single record per CDR3 protein comes from TCRdb applying MiXCR to the PCR reads. The sample holds around 15,000 distinct CDR3 sequences, roughly 57% seen once. The time point was: late sampling 161 to 241 days after vaccination in a few convalescent patients. Treatment given: roughly 11-day PBMC culture with coronavirus spike peptide pools or control peptides (ViraFEST assay). Sequencing was performed on CD4+ T cells from blood, cultured in vitro, taken about 7 months after SARS-CoV-2 vaccination. The origin of the receptors is a human donor who had recovered from COVID-19.

The rearrangement joins TRBV7-8 to TRBJ2-5; perhaps TRBD2 as D (6 bases). Per the germline V gene, CDR1 is SGHVS and CDR2 is FQNEAQ. The CDR3 consists of 15 residues. Trimming removed 1 base from V and 5 bases from J, with 14 bases in between. This CDR3 reads CASSLVGGRSETQYF. CDR3 in DNA: TGTGCCAGCAGCTTAGTCGGAGGGAGGTCCGAGACCCAGTACTTC.

This clonotype was detected only a few times. The chain carries TRBV20-1 and TRBJ2-5, with TRBD2 matching over 14 bases. In germline, CDR1 is DFQATT, CDR2 SNEGSKA (reference sequence). This CDR3 is built from 17 residues. Germline trimming cut 5 bases from V and 5 bases from J; bases unmatched to any gene: 13. CDR3 in DNA: TGCAGTGCTCCAACCTTTCTCGGGACTAGCGGGAGTGAGACCCAGTACTTC. Protein sequence: CSAPTFLGTSGSETQYF.

CDR3 amino acids: CSARDRTTGGTGELFF. DNA of the CDR3: TGCAGTGCTAGAGATCGGACGACAGGGGGCACCGGGGAGCTGTTTTTT. The chain carries TRBV20-1 and TRBJ2-2, with 9 positions matching TRBD1. Germline V lookup: CDR1 DFQATT, CDR2 SNEGSKA (reference sequence). V was clipped by 0 bases and J by 4 bases; unmatched bases: 6. The CDR3 sequence is 16 residues long.

This clonotype was picked up a small number of times. This chain uses TRBV20-1 with TRBJ2-1, with TRBD2 as a possible D gene (6 bases). Between the trimmed V and J ends, which lost 6 bases and 4 bases, there was a span of 13 bases. CDR1 and CDR2 from the germline V gene are DFQATT and SNEGSKA (reference sequence). CDR3 length: 13 residues. Here the CDR3 DNA reads TGCAGTGCGGTGCCGGGACTGTACAATGAGCAGTTCTTC. Protein product: CSAVPGLYNEQFF.

This clonotype was counted between two and nine times. This chain uses TRBV6-5 with TRBJ1-2; 8 nucleotides match TRBD1. CDR1 is MNHEY and CDR2 is SVGAGI in the germline V gene. CDR3 size: 16 residues. With 1 base clipped from V and 3 bases from J, the junction kept 7 bases outside the gene matches. The CDR3: CASSYFPQGEYYGYTF. The CDR3 DNA sequence: TGTGCCAGCAGTTACTTCCCACAGGGGGAGTACTATGGCTACACCTTC.

The chain is built from TRBV7-2 and TRBJ2-3; D is perhaps TRBD2 (5 bases). The CDR3 consists of 14 residues. V was pared by 6 bases and J by 8 bases, with 18 bases between. The germline V gene encodes CDR1 SGHTA and CDR2 FQGNSA. The CDR3 nucleotides are TGTGCCAGCAGTTCCGACTACGGGATTGTTACGCAGTATTTT. It specifies CASSSDYGIVTQYF.

This sequence joins TRBV27 and TRBJ2-7, with 8 bases identical to TRBD2. Germline loops: CDR1 MNHEY, CDR2 SMNVEV (reference sequence). V was clipped by 6 bases and J by 0 bases; unmatched bases: 4. There are 14 residues in the CDR3. CDR3 DNA: TGTGCCAGCAGATATAGCGGGGACTCCTACGAGCAGTACTTC. Protein sequence: CASRYSGDSYEQYF.

The chain links TRBV10-1 to TRBJ1-5; 9 bases are shared with TRBD1. The V and J ends lost 3 bases and 6 bases, in that order; junction bases with no gene match: 15. The CDR3 has 18 amino acids. Germline lookup yields CDR1 WNHNN and CDR2 SYGVQD (reference sequence). CDR3 in amino acids: CASSEGYDRTGAAQPQHF. The CDR3 nucleotides are TGCGCCAGCAGTGAAGGTTATGACCGGACAGGGGCAGCTCAGCCCCAGCATTTT.

The chain joins TRBV27 to TRBJ2-5; D might be TRBD1 (6 bases). V was trimmed by 2 bases and J by 1 base, leaving 8 bases between them. Germline V gene sequence: CDR1 MNHEY, CDR2 SMNVEV (reference sequence). The CDR3 totals 14 residues. CDR3 coding DNA: TGTGCCAGCAGTTTAAGGGGGTTCCAAGAGACCCAGTACTTC. It codes for CASSLRGFQETQYF.

The chain recombines TRBV20-1 with TRBJ2-3, with a weak D call TRBD2 (6 bases). The germline V and J ends were trimmed by 6 bases and 0 bases, with 19 bases remaining between them. This CDR3 is built from 16 residues. Per the germline V gene, CDR1 is DFQATT and CDR2 is SNEGSKA (reference sequence). Here the CDR3 DNA reads TGCAGTGCCAGGGCGTTACGCGGGATAAGCACAGATACGCAGTATTTT. This gives the protein CSARALRGISTDTQYF.

The chain carries TRBV7-8 and TRBJ2-5; either TRBD1 or TRBD2 may fit D (6 bases each). V was cut by 8 bases and J by 5 bases, with 18 bases left in between. Per the germline V gene, CDR1 is SGHVS and CDR2 is FQNEAQ. The CDR3 length is 14 residues. The CDR3 here is CASVGGPGLETQYF. As DNA, the CDR3 is TGTGCCAGCGTAGGGGGGCCCGGATTGGAGACCCAGTACTTC.

V gene TRBV7-6 combines with J gene TRBJ1-5; D remains ambiguous. CDR1 and CDR2 from the germline V gene are SGHVS and FNYEAQ. Trimming shortened V by 1 base and J by 3 bases, and 7 bases separated the two germline ends. The CDR3 runs to 14 residues. The CDR3 protein is CASSLGGNNQPQHF. CDR3 DNA: TGTGCCAGCAGCTTAGGGGGAAACAATCAGCCCCAGCATTTT. Combining the CDR3 with reference TRBV7-6 and TRBJ1-5 gives the whole variable domain GAGVSQSPRYKVTKRGQDVALRCDPISGHVSLYWYRQALGQGPEFLTYFNYEAQQDKSGLPNDRFSAERPEGSISTLTIQRTEQRDSAMYRCASSLGGNNQPQHFGDGTRLSIL.

By sample share, this clonotype is medium-sized. This chain uses TRBV7-9 with TRBJ2-7, with TRBD2 identical over 12 bases. V lost 2 bases and J lost 4; bases outside the gene matches: 3. Germline lookup yields CDR1 SEHNR and CDR2 FQNEAQ (reference sequence). This CDR3 has 15 amino acids. As DNA, the CDR3 is TGTGCCAGCAGCTTACCTAGCGGGGGGGCGTACGAGCAGTACTTC. It encodes CASSLPSGGAYEQYF. Combining the CDR3 with reference TRBV7-9 and TRBJ2-7 gives the whole variable domain DTGVSQNPRHKITKRGQNVTFRCDPISEHNRLYWYRQTLGQGPEFLTYFQNEAQLEKSRLLSDRFSAERPKGSFSTLEIQRTEQGDSAMYLCASSLPSGGAYEQYFGPGTRLTVT.

The gene calls are TRBV6-1 and TRBJ1-5; the D gene is possibly TRBD1 (6 bases). V lost 6 bases, J lost 5 bases, and 17 bases lay in between. The CDR3 is 15 amino acids. The germline V gene has CDR1 MNHNS and CDR2 SASEGT. The CDR3 DNA sequence: TGTGCCAGCAGCCCCATGGGGGGGCGCGATCAGCCCCAGCATTTT. Translation: CASSPMGGRDQPQHF.

This clonotype was seen a few times. The chain couples TRBV10-3 to TRBJ1-2, with 7 bases lining up with TRBD1. The germline CDR1 and CDR2 sequences are ENHRY and SYGVKD. Trimming removed 2 bases from V and 7 bases from J; junction bases left unmatched: 4. CDR3 length equals 13 residues. The CDR3, as DNA: TGTGCCATCAGTGAGACGGCAGGGGGTGGCTACACCTTC. This codes for CAISETAGGGYTF.

This clonotype showed up just a few times. CDR3 sequence reads: CASSLLQGSSYEQYF. The CDR3 nucleotides read TGTGCCAGCAGCTTACTCCAGGGAAGCTCCTACGAGCAGTACTTC. This chain connects TRBV7-2 to TRBJ2-7; a weak D match, TRBD1 (5 bases). The V end was cut by 2 bases, the J end by 0 bases, with 11 bases between. The germline gives CDR1 SGHTA, CDR2 FQGNSA. The CDR3 is made up of 15 amino acids.

The chain uses TRBV7-2 and TRBJ2-5; 12 bases line up with TRBD2. Germline V gene sequence: CDR1 SGHTA, CDR2 FQGNSA. J was trimmed by 5 bases and V by 0 bases; bases with no gene match: 4. The CDR3 extends over 16 amino acids. The DNA of the CDR3 is TGTGCCAGCAGCTTAGCCTCGCTAGCGGGAGGGGAGACCCAGTACTTC. Its protein is CASSLASLAGGETQYF.

This sequence joins TRBV19 and TRBJ1-5; D not certain. The CDR3 runs to 14 residues. Trimming took 5 bases from V and 5 from J, leaving 13 bases between them. The germline V gene has CDR1 LNHDA and CDR2 SQIVND (reference sequence). The CDR3 sequence: CASSPRTHYQPQHF. The CDR3 bases are TGTGCCAGTAGTCCACGGACCCATTATCAGCCCCAGCATTTT. Variable domain in full (rest from reference TRBV19 and TRBJ1-5): DGGITQSPKYLFRKEGQNVTLSCEQNLNHDAMYWYRQDPGQGLRLIYYSQIVNDFQKGDIAEGYSVSREKKESFPLTVTSAQKNPTAFYLCASSPRTHYQPQHFGDGTRLSIL.

This clonotype was recorded a few times. The genes are TRBV20-1 and TRBJ2-1; TRBD2 matches at 8 bases. Germline V gene lookup returns CDR1 DFQATT and CDR2 SNEGSKA (reference sequence). V lost 5 bases, J lost 2 bases, and 5 bases stayed unmatched. The CDR3 has 14 amino acids. The DNA for the CDR3 is TGCAGTGCTGGCCGGGGACTAGCCTACAATGAGCAGTTCTTC. It translates to CSAGRGLAYNEQFF.

This clonotype was detected once. V is TRBV7-9 and J is TRBJ2-1; no clear D gene. The V end lost 5 bases, the J end lost 0 bases, and 11 bases lay between the germline ends. This CDR3 contains 15 residues. Germline V gives CDR1 SEHNR, CDR2 FQNEAQ (reference sequence). CDR3 protein: CASSLMGSSYNEQFF. CDR3 nucleotide sequence: TGTGCCAGCAGCCTAATGGGAAGCTCCTACAATGAGCAGTTCTTC.

This chain links TRBV20-1 with TRBJ2-1; no clear D. The CDR3 is made up of 15 amino acids. The germline CDR1 and CDR2 sequences are DFQATT and SNEGSKA (reference sequence). The germline V and J ends were trimmed by 3 bases and 0 bases, with 12 bases remaining between them. This CDR3 reads CSARGSRYSYNEQFF. The DNA for the CDR3 is TGCAGTGCTAGGGGGTCAAGGTACTCCTACAATGAGCAGTTCTTC.

The V gene is TRBV19, the J gene TRBJ2-1, with 9 bases fitting TRBD2. V gave up 3 bases and J gave up 4 bases; unmatched junction bases: 4. This CDR3 has 15 amino acids. Per the germline V gene, CDR1 is LNHDA and CDR2 is SQIVND (reference sequence). The CDR3 DNA follows: TGTGCCAGTAGTATCGCCAGCGGGGGGTACAATGAGCAGTTCTTC. Translation gives CASSIASGGYNEQFF. The whole variable domain, filled in from reference TRBV19 and TRBJ2-1, reads DGGITQSPKYLFRKEGQNVTLSCEQNLNHDAMYWYRQDPGQGLRLIYYSQIVNDFQKGDIAEGYSVSREKKESFPLTVTSAQKNPTAFYLCASSIASGGYNEQFFGPGTRLTVL.

The chain joins TRBV5-4 to TRBJ2-3; the D is unclear. Germline lookup yields CDR1 SGHNT and CDR2 YYREEE (reference sequence). The CDR3 contains 14 residues. V was pared by 0 bases and J by 4 bases, with 9 bases between. Here the CDR3 DNA reads TGTGCCAGCAGCTTGGTCCAGTATGCAGATACGCAGTATTTT. This codes for CASSLVQYADTQYF.

In its sample, this clonotype was seen a few times. V and J are TRBV7-8 and TRBJ2-5; 7 bases are a match to TRBD1. Germline V gives CDR1 SGHVS, CDR2 FQNEAQ. J was trimmed by 4 bases and V by 2 bases; bases with no gene match: 7. The CDR3 runs to 15 residues. Here the CDR3 reads CASSLTGTARETQYF. The CDR3 bases are TGTGCCAGCAGCTTAACCGGGACAGCCAGAGAGACCCAGTACTTC. Based on the CDR3 plus reference TRBV7-8 and TRBJ2-5, the full variable domain is GAGVSQSPRYKVAKRGQDVALRCDPISGHVSLFWYQQALGQGPEFLTYFQNEAQLDKSGLPSDRFFAERPEGSVSTLKIQRTQQEDSAVYLCASSLTGTARETQYFGPGTRLLVL.

The rearrangement links TRBV7-2 to TRBJ2-7; weak D call: TRBD2 (5 bases). This CDR3 region has 15 residues. Trimming left V 3 bases short and J 5 bases short, with 17 bases between. Looked up from germline, CDR1 is SGHTA and CDR2 is FQGNSA. CDR3 nucleotide sequence: TGTGCCAGCAGCTTGCGGGCCGGGGTGGTTAACGAGCAGTACTTC. This gives the protein CASSLRAGVVNEQYF.

This clonotype was counted a few times. The rearrangement uses TRBV20-1 and TRBJ2-1; TRBD2 aligns across 13 bases. CDR1 is DFQATT and CDR2 is SNEGSKA in the germline V gene (reference sequence). This CDR3 is built from 16 residues. V shed 4 bases and J 1 base; nucleotides not matched to a gene: 4. The CDR3 sequence is CSANGLAGDSYNEQFF. The CDR3 coding sequence is TGCAGTGCTAACGGACTAGCGGGGGATTCCTACAATGAGCAGTTCTTC.

Only a few counts were recorded for this clonotype. The chain combines TRBV20-1 with TRBJ1-3; TRBD1 matches at 7 bases. Germline CDR1 DFQATT, CDR2 SNEGSKA (reference sequence). The CDR3 spans 14 residues. J was trimmed by 0 bases and V by 6 bases; bases with no gene match: 5. The DNA for the CDR3 is TGCAGTGCCAGGACAGGTACCTCTGGAAACACCATATATTTT. Protein: CSARTGTSGNTIYF.

The gene calls are TRBV6-1 and TRBJ2-1; a possible D gene is TRBD2 (6 bases). Germline-derived CDR1 and CDR2 are MNHNS and SASEGT. Trimming cost V 10 bases and J 7 bases, with 23 bases left between them. There are 15 residues in the CDR3. The CDR3 nucleotides read TGTGCCACTGGGACTGGAGGGAGCGTGTCGAATGAGCAGTTCTTC. Translation gives CATGTGGSVSNEQFF.